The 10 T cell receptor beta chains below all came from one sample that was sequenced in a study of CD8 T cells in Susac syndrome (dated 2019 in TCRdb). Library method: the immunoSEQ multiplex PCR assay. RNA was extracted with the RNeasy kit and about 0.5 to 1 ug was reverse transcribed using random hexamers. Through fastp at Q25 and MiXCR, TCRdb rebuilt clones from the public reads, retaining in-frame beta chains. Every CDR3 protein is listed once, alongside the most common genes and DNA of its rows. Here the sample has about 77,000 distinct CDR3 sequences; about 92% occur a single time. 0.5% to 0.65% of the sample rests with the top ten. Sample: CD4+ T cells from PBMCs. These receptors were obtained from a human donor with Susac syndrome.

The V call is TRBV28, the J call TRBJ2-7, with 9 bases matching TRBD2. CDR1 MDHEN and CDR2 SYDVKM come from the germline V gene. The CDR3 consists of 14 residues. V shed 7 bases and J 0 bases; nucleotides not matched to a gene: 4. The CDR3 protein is CASKRLAASYEQYF. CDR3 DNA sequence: TGTGCCAGCAAAAGACTAGCGGCCTCCTACGAGCAGTACTTC.

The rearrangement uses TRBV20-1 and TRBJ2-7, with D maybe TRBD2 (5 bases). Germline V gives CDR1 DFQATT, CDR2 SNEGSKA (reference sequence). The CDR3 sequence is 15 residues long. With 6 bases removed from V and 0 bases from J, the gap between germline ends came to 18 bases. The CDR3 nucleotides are TGCAGTGCACTTAGAACAGCGGTTAGCTCCTACGAGCAGTACTTC. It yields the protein CSALRTAVSSYEQYF.

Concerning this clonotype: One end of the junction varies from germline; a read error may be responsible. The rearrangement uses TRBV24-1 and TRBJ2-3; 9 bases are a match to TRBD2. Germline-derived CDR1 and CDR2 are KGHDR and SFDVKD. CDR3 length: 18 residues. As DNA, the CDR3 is TGTGCCACCAGTGATGTCCTAGCGGGAATTCAGGGAACAGATACGCAGAATTTT. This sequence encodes CATSDVLAGIQGTDTQNF.

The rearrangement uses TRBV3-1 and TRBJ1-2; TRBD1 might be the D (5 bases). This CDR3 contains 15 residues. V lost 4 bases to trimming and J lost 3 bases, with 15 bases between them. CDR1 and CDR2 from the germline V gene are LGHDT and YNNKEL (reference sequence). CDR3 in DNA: TGTGCCAGCAGCCTCGATCGAGGGGACTACTATGGCTACACCTTC. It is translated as CASSLDRGDYYGYTF.

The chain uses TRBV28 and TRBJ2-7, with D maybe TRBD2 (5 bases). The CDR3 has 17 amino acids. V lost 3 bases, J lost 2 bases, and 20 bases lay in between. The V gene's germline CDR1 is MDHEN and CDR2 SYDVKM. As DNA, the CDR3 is TGTGCCAGCAGTTTGCGGCCCGGGCTAGAGAGGGCCTACGAGCAGTACTTC. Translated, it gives CASSLRPGLERAYEQYF.

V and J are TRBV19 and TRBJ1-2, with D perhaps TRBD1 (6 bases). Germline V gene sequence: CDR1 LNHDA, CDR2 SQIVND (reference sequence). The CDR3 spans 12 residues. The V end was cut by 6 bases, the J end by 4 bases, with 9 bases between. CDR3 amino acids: CASRDRSYGYTF. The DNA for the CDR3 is TGTGCCAGTAGAGACAGGTCCTATGGCTACACCTTC. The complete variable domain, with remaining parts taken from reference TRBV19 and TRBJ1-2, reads DGGITQSPKYLFRKEGQNVTLSCEQNLNHDAMYWYRQDPGQGLRLIYYSQIVNDFQKGDIAEGYSVSREKKESFPLTVTSAQKNPTAFYLCASRDRSYGYTFGSGTRLTVV.

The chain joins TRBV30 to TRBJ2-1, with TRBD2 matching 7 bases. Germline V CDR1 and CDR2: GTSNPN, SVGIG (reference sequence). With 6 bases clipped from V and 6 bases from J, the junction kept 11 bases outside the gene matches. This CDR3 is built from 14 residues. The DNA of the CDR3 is TGTGCCTGCCCAAGGGAGGGTGGGGTCAATGAGCAGTTCTTC. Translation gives CACPREGGVNEQFF.

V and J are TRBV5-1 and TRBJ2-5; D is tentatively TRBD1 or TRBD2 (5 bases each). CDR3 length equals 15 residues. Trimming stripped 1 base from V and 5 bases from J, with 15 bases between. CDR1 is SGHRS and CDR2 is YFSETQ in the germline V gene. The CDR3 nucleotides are TGCGCCAGCAGCTTGTCGGGGACCCGAGGGGAGACCCAGTACTTC. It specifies CASSLSGTRGETQYF.

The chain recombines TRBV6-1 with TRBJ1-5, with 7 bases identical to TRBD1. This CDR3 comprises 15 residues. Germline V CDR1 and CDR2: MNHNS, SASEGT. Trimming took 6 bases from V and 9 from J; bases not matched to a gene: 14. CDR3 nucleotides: TGTGCCAGCAGCCGCATGGAGGGGGCTCGGGGGCCCCAGCATTTT. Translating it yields CASSRMEGARGPQHF.

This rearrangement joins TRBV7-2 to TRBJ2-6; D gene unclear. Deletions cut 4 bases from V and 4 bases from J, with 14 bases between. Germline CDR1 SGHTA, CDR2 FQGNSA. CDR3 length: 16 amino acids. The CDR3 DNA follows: TGTGCCAGCAGCTCGTATCTTCCGCGGGGGGCCAACGTCCTGACTTTC. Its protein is CASSSYLPRGANVLTF. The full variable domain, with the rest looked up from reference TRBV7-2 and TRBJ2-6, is GAGVSQSPSNKVTEKGKDVELRCDPISGHTALYWYRQSLGQGLEFLIYFQGNSAPDKSGLPSDRFSAERTGGSVSTLTIQRTQQEDSAVYLCASSSYLPRGANVLTFGAGSRLTVL.